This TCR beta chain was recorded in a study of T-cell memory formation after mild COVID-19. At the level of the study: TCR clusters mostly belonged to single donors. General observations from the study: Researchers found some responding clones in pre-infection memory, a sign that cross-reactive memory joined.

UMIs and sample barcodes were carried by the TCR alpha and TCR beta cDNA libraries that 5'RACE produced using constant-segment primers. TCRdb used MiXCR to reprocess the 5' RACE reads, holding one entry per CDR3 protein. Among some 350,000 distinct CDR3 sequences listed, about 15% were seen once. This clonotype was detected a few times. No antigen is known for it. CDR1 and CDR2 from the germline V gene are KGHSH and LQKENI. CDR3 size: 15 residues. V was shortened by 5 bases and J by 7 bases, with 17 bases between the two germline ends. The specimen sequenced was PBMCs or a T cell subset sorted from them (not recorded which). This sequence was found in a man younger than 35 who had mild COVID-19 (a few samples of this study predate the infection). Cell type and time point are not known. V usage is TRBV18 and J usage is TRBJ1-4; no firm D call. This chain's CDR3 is CASSSRGGKGEKLFF. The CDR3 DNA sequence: TGTGCCAGCTCATCACGGGGAGGAAAAGGTGAAAAACTGTTTTTT.